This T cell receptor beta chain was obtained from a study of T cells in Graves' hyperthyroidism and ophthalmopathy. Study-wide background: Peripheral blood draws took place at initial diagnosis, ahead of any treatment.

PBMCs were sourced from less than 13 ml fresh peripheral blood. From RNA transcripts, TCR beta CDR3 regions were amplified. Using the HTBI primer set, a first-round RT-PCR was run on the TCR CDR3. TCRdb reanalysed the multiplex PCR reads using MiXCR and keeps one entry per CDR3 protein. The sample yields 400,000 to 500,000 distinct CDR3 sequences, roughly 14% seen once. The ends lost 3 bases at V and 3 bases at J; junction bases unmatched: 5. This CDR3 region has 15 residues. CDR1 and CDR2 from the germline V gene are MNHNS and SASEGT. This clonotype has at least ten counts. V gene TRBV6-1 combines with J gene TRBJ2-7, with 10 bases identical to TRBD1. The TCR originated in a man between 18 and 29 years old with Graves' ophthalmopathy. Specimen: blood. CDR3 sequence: CASSEPGTGVYEQYF. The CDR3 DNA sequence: TGTGCCAGCAGTGAGCCCGGGACAGGGGTCTACGAGCAGTACTTC.